These 10 T cell receptor beta chains were sequenced from one sample in a study of long-term antiretroviral therapy in people with HIV. The immunoSEQ assay was v3.0, run at survey level. Here immunoSEQ multiplex PCR was the method, and the copy in TCRdb shows in-frame clones only, minus some. The sample lists about 39,000 clones; 85% to 90% were seen once. The sample here was unsorted PBMCs, taken 1.2 years after starting antiretroviral therapy. The origin of the receptors is a woman between 45 and 60 years old with HIV.

V and J are TRBV9 and TRBJ2-3, with a weak D call TRBD2 (6 bases). Between the trimmed V and J ends, which lost 4 bases and 6 bases, there was a span of 12 bases. Germline CDR1 SGDLS, CDR2 YYNGEE. This CDR3 is 13 amino acids long. The CDR3 DNA sequence: TGTGCCAGCAGCACCCAAGGGAGGGATACGCAGTATTTT. Its protein product is CASSTQGRDTQYF.

This clone was picked up one time. CDR3 bases: TGTGCCAGTAGTATATCTGCTGGACGGCATAATGAAAAACTGTTTTTT. Amino acids: CASSISAGRHNEKLFF. V is TRBV19 and J is TRBJ1-4; D uncertain. Germline assignment: CDR1 LNHDA and CDR2 SQIVND (reference sequence). Trimming left V 2 bases short and J 4 bases short, with 14 bases between. The CDR3 has 16 residues.

This chain links TRBV7-3 with TRBJ1-2; 10 nucleotides match TRBD1. Trimming cost V 3 bases and J 2 bases; bases outside gene matches: 3. CDR3 length: 15 residues. Germline CDR1 is SGHTA and CDR2 is FQGTGA. The CDR3 region has the DNA TGTGCCAGCAGCTTGGGACAGGGGAAAAACTATGGCTACACCTTC. Translation gives CASSLGQGKNYGYTF.

V gene TRBV29-1 combines with J gene TRBJ2-7, with 7 bases matching TRBD1. The CDR3 is 13 amino acids. CDR1 SQVTM and CDR2 ANQGSEA come from the germline V gene. Trimming at V came to 5 bases and at J to 0 bases, leaving 4 bases not matched to a gene. The CDR3 DNA sequence: TGCAGCGTTTCCGGGACAGTCTCCTACGAGCAGTACTTC. Translating gives CSVSGTVSYEQYF.

The chain couples TRBV5-4 to TRBJ2-7, with TRBD1 matching over 7 bases. The CDR3 totals 14 residues. Looked up from germline, CDR1 is SGHNT and CDR2 is YYREEE (reference sequence). After removal of 0 bases from V and 6 bases from J, the junction contained 6 bases not matched to a gene. The CDR3 here is CASSLVSGGSEQYF. For the CDR3, the DNA is TGTGCCAGCAGCTTGGTGTCAGGGGGAAGCGAGCAGTACTTC.

This clone was counted once. V is TRBV2 and J is TRBJ2-7; weak D call: TRBD1 (5 bases). Trimming stripped 2 bases from V and 5 bases from J, with 16 bases between. This CDR3 spans 15 amino acids. The germline V gene has CDR1 SNHLY and CDR2 FYNNEI. The DNA for the CDR3 is TGTGCCAGCAGTGAATCGGCCAGGGTTATCAACGAGCAGTACTTC. This sequence encodes CASSESARVINEQYF.

This CDR3 is CATSRSAVGDTQYF. DNA of the CDR3: TGTGCCACCAGCAGGTCGGCAGTTGGAGATACGCAGTATTTT. This chain connects TRBV15 to TRBJ2-3; no clear D gene. The CDR3 totals 14 residues. Trimming cost V 3 bases and J 5 bases, with 12 bases left between them. Germline CDR1 and CDR2: LNHNV and YYDKDF (reference sequence).

V and J are TRBV2 and TRBJ1-6; a weak D match, TRBD1 (6 bases). V lost 0 bases and J lost 0, with 21 bases in between. The V gene's germline CDR1 is SNHLY and CDR2 FYNNEI. CDR3 length: 21 residues. CDR3 residues: CASSEAIKYRTDLSYNSPLHF. DNA of the CDR3: TGTGCCAGCAGTGAAGCGATAAAATACCGGACAGACCTCTCCTATAATTCACCCCTCCACTTT.

This clone was found a few times. The chain uses TRBV4-2 and TRBJ2-7; no reliable D call. CDR1 is LGHNA and CDR2 is YNFKEQ in the germline V gene. V lost 2 bases to trimming and J lost 3 bases, with 14 bases between them. The CDR3 is 15 residues long. CDR3 protein: CASSQLDESVYEQYF. The CDR3 nucleotides read TGTGCCAGCAGCCAACTGGATGAGTCCGTCTACGAGCAGTACTTC.

The V gene is TRBV30, the J gene TRBJ1-2; 8 bases agree with TRBD1. Unmatched junction bases numbered 11, after V lost 3 bases and J lost 5 bases. Germline values: CDR1 GTSNPN, CDR2 SVGIG (reference sequence). The CDR3 contains 15 residues. The CDR3 reads CAWRRGTGLLYGYTF. The CDR3 DNA is TGTGCCTGGAGGCGGGGGACAGGCCTCTTATATGGCTACACCTTC.